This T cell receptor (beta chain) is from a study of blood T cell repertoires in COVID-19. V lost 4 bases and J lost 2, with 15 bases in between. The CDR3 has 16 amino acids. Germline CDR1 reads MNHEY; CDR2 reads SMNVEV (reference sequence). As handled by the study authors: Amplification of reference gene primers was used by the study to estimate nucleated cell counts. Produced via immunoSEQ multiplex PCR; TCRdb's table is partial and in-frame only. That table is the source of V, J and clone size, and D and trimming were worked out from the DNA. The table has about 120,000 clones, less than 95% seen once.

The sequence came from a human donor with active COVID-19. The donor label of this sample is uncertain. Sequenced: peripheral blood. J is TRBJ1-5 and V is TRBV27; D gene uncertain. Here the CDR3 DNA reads TGTGCCAGCAGTTCCGACAACCCCTATGGCAATCAGCCCCAGCATTTT. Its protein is CASSSDNPYGNQPQHF.